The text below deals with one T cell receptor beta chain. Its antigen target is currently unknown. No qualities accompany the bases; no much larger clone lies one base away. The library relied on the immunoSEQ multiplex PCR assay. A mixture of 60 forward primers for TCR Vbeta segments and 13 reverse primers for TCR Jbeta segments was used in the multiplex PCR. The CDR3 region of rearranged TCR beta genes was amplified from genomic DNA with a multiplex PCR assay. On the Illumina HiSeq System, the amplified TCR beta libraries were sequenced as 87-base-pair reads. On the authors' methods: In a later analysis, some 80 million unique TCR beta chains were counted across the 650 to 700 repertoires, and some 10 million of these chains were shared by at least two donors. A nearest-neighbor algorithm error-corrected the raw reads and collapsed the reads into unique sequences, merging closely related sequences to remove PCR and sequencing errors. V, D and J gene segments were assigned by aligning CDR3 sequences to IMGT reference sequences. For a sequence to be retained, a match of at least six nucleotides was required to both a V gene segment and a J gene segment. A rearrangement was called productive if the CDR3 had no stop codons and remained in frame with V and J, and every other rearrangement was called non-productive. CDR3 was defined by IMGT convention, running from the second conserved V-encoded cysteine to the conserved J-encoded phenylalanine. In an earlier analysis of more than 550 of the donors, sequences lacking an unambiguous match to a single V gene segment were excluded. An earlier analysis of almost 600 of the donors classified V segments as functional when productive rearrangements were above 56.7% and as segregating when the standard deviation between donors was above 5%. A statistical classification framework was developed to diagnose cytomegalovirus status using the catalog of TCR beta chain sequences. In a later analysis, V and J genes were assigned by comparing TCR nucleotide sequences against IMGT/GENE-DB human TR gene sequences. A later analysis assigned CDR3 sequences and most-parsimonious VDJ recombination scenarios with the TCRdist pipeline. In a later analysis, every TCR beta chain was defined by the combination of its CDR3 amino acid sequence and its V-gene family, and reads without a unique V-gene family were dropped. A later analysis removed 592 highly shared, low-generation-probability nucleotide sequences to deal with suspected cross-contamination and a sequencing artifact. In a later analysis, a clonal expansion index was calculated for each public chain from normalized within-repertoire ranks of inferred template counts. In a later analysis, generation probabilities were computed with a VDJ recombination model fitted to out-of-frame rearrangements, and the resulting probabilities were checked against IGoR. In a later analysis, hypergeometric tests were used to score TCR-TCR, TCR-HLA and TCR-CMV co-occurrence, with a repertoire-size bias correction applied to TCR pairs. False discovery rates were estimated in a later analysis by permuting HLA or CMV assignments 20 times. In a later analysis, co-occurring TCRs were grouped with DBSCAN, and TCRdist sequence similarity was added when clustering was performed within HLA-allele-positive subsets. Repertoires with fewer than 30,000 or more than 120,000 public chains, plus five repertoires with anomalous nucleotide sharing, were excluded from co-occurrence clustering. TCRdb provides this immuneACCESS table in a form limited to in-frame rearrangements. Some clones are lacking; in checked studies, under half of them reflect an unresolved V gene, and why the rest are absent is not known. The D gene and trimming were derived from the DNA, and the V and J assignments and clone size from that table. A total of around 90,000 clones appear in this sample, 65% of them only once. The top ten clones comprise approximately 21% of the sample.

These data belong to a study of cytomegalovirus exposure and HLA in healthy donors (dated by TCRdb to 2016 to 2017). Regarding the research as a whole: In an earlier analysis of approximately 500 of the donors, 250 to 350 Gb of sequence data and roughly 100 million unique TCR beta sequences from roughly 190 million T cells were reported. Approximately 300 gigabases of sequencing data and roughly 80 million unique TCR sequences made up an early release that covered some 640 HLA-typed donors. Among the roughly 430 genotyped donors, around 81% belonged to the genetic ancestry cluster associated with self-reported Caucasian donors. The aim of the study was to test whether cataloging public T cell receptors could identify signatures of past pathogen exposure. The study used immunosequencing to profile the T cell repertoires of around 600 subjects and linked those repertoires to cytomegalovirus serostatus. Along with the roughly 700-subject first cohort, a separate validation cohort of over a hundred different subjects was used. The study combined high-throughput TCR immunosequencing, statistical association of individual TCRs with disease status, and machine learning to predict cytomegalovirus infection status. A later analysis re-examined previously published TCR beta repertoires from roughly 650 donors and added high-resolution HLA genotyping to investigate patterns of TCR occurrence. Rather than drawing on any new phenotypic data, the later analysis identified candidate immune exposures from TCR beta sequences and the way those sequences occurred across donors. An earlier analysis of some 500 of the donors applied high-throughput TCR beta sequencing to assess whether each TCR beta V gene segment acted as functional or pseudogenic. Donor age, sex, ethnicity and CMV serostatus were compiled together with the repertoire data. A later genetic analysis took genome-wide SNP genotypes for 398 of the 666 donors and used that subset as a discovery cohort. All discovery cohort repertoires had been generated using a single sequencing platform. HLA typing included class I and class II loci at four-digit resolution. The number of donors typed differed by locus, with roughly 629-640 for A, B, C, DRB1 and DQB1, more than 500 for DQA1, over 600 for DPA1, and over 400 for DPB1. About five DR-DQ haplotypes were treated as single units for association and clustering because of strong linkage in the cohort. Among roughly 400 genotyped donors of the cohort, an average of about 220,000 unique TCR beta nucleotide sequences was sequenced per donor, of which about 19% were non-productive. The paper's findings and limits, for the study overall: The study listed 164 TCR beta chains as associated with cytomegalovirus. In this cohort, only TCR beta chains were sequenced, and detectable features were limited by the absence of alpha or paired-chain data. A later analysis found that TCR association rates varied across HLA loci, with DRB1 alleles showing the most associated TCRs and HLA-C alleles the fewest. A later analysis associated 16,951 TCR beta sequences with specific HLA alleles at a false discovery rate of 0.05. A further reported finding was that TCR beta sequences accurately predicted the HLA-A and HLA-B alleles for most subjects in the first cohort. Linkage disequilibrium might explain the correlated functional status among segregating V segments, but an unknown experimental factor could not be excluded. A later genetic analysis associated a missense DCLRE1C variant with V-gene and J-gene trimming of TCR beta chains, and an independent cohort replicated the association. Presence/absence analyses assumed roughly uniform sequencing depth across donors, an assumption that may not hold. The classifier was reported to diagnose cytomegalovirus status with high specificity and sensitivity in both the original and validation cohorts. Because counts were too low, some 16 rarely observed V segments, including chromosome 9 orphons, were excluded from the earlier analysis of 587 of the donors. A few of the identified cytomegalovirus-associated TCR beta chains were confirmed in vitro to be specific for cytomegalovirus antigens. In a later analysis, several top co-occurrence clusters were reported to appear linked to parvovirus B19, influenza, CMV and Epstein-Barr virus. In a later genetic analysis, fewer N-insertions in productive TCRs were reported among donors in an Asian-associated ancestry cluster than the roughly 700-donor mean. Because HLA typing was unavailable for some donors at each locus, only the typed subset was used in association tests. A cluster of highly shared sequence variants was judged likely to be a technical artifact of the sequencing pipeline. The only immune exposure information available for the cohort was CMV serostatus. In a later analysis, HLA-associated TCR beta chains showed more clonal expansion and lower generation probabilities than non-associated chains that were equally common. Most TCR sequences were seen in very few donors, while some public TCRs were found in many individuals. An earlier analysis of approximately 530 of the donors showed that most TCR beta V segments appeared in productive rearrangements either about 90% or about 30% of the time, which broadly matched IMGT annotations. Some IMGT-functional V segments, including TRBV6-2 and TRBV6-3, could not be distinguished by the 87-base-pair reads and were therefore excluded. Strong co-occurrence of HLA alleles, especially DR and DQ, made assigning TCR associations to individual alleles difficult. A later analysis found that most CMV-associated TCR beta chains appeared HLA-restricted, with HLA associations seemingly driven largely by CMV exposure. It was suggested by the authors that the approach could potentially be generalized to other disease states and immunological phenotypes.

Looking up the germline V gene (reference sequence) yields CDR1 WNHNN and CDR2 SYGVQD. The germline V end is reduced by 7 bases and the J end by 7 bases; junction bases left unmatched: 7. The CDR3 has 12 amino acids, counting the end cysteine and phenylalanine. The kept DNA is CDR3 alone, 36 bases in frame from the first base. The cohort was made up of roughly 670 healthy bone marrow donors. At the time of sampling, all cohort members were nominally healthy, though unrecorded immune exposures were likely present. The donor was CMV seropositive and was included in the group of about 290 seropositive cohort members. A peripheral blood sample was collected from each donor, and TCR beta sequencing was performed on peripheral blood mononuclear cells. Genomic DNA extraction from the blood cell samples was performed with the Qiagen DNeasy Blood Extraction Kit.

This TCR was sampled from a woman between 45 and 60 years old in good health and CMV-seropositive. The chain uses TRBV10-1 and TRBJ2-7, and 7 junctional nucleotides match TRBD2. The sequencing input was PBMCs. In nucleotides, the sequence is TGCGCCAGCACCCTAGGGGAGGGAGAGCAGTACTTC. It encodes CASTLGEGEQYF.